The 28 T cell receptor beta chains listed next were all sequenced from one sample in a study of T cells after posttransplantation cyclophosphamide. Assay: immunoSEQ multiplex PCR; the TCRdb copy retains only in-frame clones and omits some. The sample lists about 28,000 clones, 86% seen once, with roughly 3.4% in the top ten. Material for sequencing was PBMCs. These receptors came from a man aged 50 to 60.

The V and J genes are TRBV2 and TRBJ1-2; D gene unclear. V was cut by 5 bases and J by 6 bases, with 16 bases left in between. Germline CDR1 and CDR2: SNHLY and FYNNEI. The CDR3 length is 14 residues. This CDR3 is CASSRLSEIDGYTF. CDR3 in DNA: TGTGCCAGCAGTCGACTATCGGAGATAGATGGCTACACCTTC. The complete variable domain, with remaining parts taken from reference TRBV2 and TRBJ1-2, reads EPEVTQTPSHQVTQMGQEVILRCVPISNHLYFYWYRQILGQKVEFLVSFYNNEISEKSEIFDDQFSVERPDGSNFTLKIRSTKLEDSAMYFCASSRLSEIDGYTFGSGTRLTVV.

This clone appeared once. The rearrangement uses TRBV10-3 and TRBJ2-5, with a tentative D call TRBD2 (6 bases). Germline loops: CDR1 ENHRY, CDR2 SYGVKD. The V gene lost 8 bases and the J gene lost 5 bases, with 18 bases spanning the gap. The CDR3 runs to 14 residues. The CDR3 nucleotides read TGTGCCATCTCCGGGGGACGCGGGTGGGAGACCCAGTACTTC. Protein product: CAISGGRGWETQYF.

The chain uses TRBV5-8 and TRBJ2-7; the match to TRBD2 covers 8 bases. Germline V gene data show CDR1 as SGHTS and CDR2 as YDEGEE. CDR3 length: 15 amino acids. The trim removed 1 base at V and 6 bases at J, leaving 9 bases unmatched. DNA of the CDR3: TGTGCCAGCAGCTTGCGGACTAGCAAGGTCGCCGAGCAGTACTTC. The encoded protein is CASSLRTSKVAEQYF. Drawing the rest from reference TRBV5-8 and TRBJ2-7, the complete variable domain is EAGVTQSPTHLIKTRGQQATLRCSPISGHTSVYWYQQALGLGLQFLLWYDEGEERNRGNFPPRFSGRQFPNYSSELNVNALELEDSALYLCASSLRTSKVAEQYFGPGTRLTVT.

The chain combines TRBV7-9 with TRBJ2-3, with 9 bases matching TRBD2. The trim removed 3 bases at V and 6 bases at J, leaving 16 bases unmatched. The CDR3 contains 18 residues. CDR1 is SEHNR and CDR2 is FQNEAQ in the germline V gene (reference sequence). Written as DNA, the CDR3 is TGTGCCAGCAGCTTTGTGCGGGGGGGCCTGTTTAGTCGGGATACGCAGTATTTT. Translating gives CASSFVRGGLFSRDTQYF.

The rearrangement joins TRBV30 to TRBJ1-1; D remains unclear. The germline V gene encodes CDR1 GTSNPN and CDR2 SVGIG (reference sequence). The V end was cut by 5 bases, the J end by 1 base, with 17 bases between. The CDR3 consists of 15 residues. The CDR3 region has the DNA TGTGCCTGGGACCACTGGCGACTGAGGAACACTGAAGCTTTCTTT. Translation: CAWDHWRLRNTEAFF.

This clone was recorded only once. The V call is TRBV28, the J call TRBJ1-4; TRBD1 matches at 11 bases. This CDR3 spans 18 amino acids. Germline CDR1 MDHEN, CDR2 SYDVKM. Losses at the gene ends were 2 bases for V and 1 base for J; bases not matched to a gene: 6. The CDR3 region is CASSLPPGQGGTNEKLFF. CDR3 DNA: TGTGCCAGCAGTTTACCACCGGGACAGGGGGGAACTAATGAAAAACTGTTTTTT.

The chain links TRBV15 to TRBJ1-1; perhaps TRBD1 as D (5 bases). The CDR3 is 14 residues long. Deletions cut 1 base from V and 3 bases from J, with 9 bases between. Germline V gives CDR1 LNHNV, CDR2 YYDKDF (reference sequence). The CDR3 loop reads CATSRAGTYTEAFF. DNA of the CDR3: TGTGCCACCAGCAGAGCAGGGACTTACACTGAAGCTTTCTTT.

The chain links TRBV5-1 to TRBJ2-7; TRBD1 is a possible D gene (6 bases). With 4 bases removed from V and 0 bases from J, the gap between germline ends came to 14 bases. The CDR3 spans 15 residues. The V gene's germline CDR1 is SGHRS and CDR2 YFSETQ. This CDR3 is CASSLIQGSSYEQYF. The CDR3 DNA follows: TGCGCCAGCAGCCTCATTCAGGGGAGCTCCTACGAGCAGTACTTC.

The chain joins TRBV7-2 to TRBJ2-3, with a possible D match to TRBD1 (5 bases). In germline, CDR1 is SGHTA, CDR2 FQGNSA. CDR3 size: 15 residues. Trimming removed 3 bases from V and 2 bases from J, with 12 bases in between. For the CDR3, the DNA is TGTGCCAGCAGCTTCAGGGATCAAAACACAGATACGCAGTATTTT. Protein product: CASSFRDQNTDTQYF.

The chain is built from TRBV18 and TRBJ2-6; tentatively, D is TRBD2 (5 bases). CDR1 is KGHSH and CDR2 is LQKENI in the germline V gene. The CDR3 sequence is 14 residues long. Trimming left V 3 bases short and J 4 bases short, with 7 bases between. The CDR3 nucleotides are TGTGCCAGCTCACCGGACTCCGGGGCCAACGTCCTGACTTTC. It yields the protein CASSPDSGANVLTF.

This rearrangement joins TRBV11-3 to TRBJ2-1; perhaps TRBD1 as D (6 bases). V gave up 7 bases and J gave up 4 bases, with 14 bases separating them. The CDR3 has 14 residues. Germline V CDR1 and CDR2: SGHNT, YENEEA. CDR3 in DNA: TGTGCCAGCACCCAATACAGGGCGTACAATGAGCAGTTCTTC. It encodes CASTQYRAYNEQFF.

The chain combines TRBV28 with TRBJ2-1, with TRBD2 matching 11 bases. The trim removed 7 bases at V and 0 bases at J, leaving 5 bases unmatched. There are 16 residues in the CDR3. Germline lookup yields CDR1 MDHEN and CDR2 SYDVKM. CDR3 bases: TGTGCCAGCACCCTTAGCGGGGGGGTCTCCTACAATGAGCAGTTCTTC. Residues: CASTLSGGVSYNEQFF.

The chain has TRBV7-2 and TRBJ2-3; the D is unclear. Trimming removed 3 bases at V and 1 base at J, with 8 bases between. Germline V gene data show CDR1 as SGHTA and CDR2 as FQGNSA. The CDR3 consists of 14 residues. The CDR3 DNA follows: TGTGCCAGCAGCTTCGGCGGCGGCACAGATACGCAGTATTTT. Its translation is CASSFGGGTDTQYF.

Points on this clone: An end of the junction does not agree with germline; a read error may underlie this. The chain couples TRBV7-7 to TRBJ2-7; 7 bases are shared with TRBD2. Germline values: CDR1 SSHAT, CDR2 FNYEAQ (reference sequence). There are 17 residues in the CDR3. CDR3 nucleotide sequence: TGTGCTAGCAGCTGGAACAGCGGGATGCCCTCCTCCTACGAGCAGTACTTC. This encodes CASSWNSGMPSSYEQYF.

This chain uses TRBV5-1 with TRBJ2-1; weak D call: TRBD1 (6 bases). This CDR3 has 15 amino acids. Trimming removed 2 bases at V and 0 bases at J, with 9 bases between. Germline CDR1 SGHRS, CDR2 YFSETQ. This CDR3 reads CASSLQGSSYNEQFF. CDR3 in DNA: TGCGCCAGCAGCTTACAGGGTAGCTCCTACAATGAGCAGTTCTTC.

J is TRBJ1-1 and V is TRBV5-1; TRBD1 matches at 10 bases. The germline CDR1 and CDR2 sequences are SGHRS and YFSETQ. Losses at the gene ends were 2 bases for V and 6 bases for J; bases not matched to a gene: 7. The CDR3 totals 15 residues. The CDR3 here is CASSLRTGGFAEAFF. In DNA, the CDR3 is TGCGCCAGCAGCTTAAGGACAGGGGGGTTCGCTGAAGCTTTCTTT.

This clone showed up just once. CDR3 coding DNA: TGTGCCAGCAGTTTTCCTTACACGGGAGGCAATCAGCCCCAGCATTTT. Protein product: CASSFPYTGGNQPQHF. The chain couples TRBV2 to TRBJ1-5; D uncertain. The germline V gene has CDR1 SNHLY and CDR2 FYNNEI. The CDR3 spans 16 residues. V was clipped by 5 bases and J by 2 bases, with 16 bases between them.

For the CDR3, the DNA is TGTGCCAGTAGTATAGGTGGCGGGAGTGCCGGCGAGCAGTACTTC. Amino acid sequence: CASSIGGGSAGEQYF. V and J are TRBV19 and TRBJ2-7; 7 bases fit TRBD2. The V gene's germline CDR1 is LNHDA and CDR2 SQIVND (reference sequence). The CDR3 is 15 residues long. Trimming at V came to 1 base and at J to 6 bases, leaving 9 bases not matched to a gene. The complete variable domain, with remaining parts taken from reference TRBV19 and TRBJ2-7, reads DGGITQSPKYLFRKEGQNVTLSCEQNLNHDAMYWYRQDPGQGLRLIYYSQIVNDFQKGDIAEGYSVSREKKESFPLTVTSAQKNPTAFYLCASSIGGGSAGEQYFGPGTRLTVT.

The chain couples TRBV27 to TRBJ1-2, with D possibly being TRBD1 (6 bases). Germline V lookup: CDR1 MNHEY, CDR2 SMNVEV (reference sequence). The CDR3 totals 11 residues. The ends were cut back, 5 bases at V and 7 bases at J, with 8 bases in the middle. The CDR3 region is CASSQGSGYTF. Here the CDR3 DNA reads TGTGCCAGCAGTCAGGGGAGTGGCTACACCTTC.

The chain uses TRBV7-9 and TRBJ2-5, with TRBD2 matching 9 bases. Per germline, CDR1 SEHNR and CDR2 FQNEAQ (reference sequence). The CDR3 has 15 residues. Germline trimming cut 1 base from V and 3 bases from J; bases unmatched to any gene: 3. The CDR3 region has the DNA TGTGCCAGCAGCTTAGGGTCTAGCGGGGAAGAGACCCAGTACTTC. The encoded protein is CASSLGSSGEETQYF.

This chain links TRBV6-5 with TRBJ2-3; 9 nucleotides agree with TRBD1. Losses at the gene ends were 4 bases for V and 7 bases for J; bases not matched to a gene: 9. There are 15 residues in the CDR3. From germline, CDR1 is MNHEY and CDR2 SVGAGI. CDR3: CASSFNRDRVNTQYF. CDR3 nucleotides: TGTGCCAGCAGTTTCAACCGGGACAGGGTAAATACGCAGTATTTT.

Only one count was recorded for this clone. The chain joins TRBV7-2 to TRBJ2-5, with D possibly being TRBD1 (5 bases). The J call may not be correct, given that the DNA end is closer to TRBJ2-7. Germline loops: CDR1 SGHTA, CDR2 FQGNSA. The length of the CDR3 is 11 residues. The CDR3, as DNA: TGTGCCAGCAGCTCCAGGGTCGAGCAGTACTTC. Its protein is CASSSRVEQYF.

This clone has only a few counts. The chain combines TRBV9 with TRBJ2-7; TRBD2 matches at 8 bases. This CDR3 comprises 14 residues. Germline CDR1 is SGDLS and CDR2 is YYNGEE. The V and J ends lost 3 bases and 2 bases, in that order; junction bases with no gene match: 4. The CDR3 DNA sequence: TGTGCCAGCAGCGAAGCGGGAGTCCCCTACGAGCAGTACTTC. This gives the protein CASSEAGVPYEQYF.

This chain links TRBV25-1 with TRBJ2-5, with 8 bases aligning to TRBD2. CDR3 size: 17 residues. CDR1 and CDR2 (germline): MGHDK, SYGVNS. The J segment lost 6 bases and the V segment lost 2 bases, leaving 14 bases of the junction unmatched. The CDR3 DNA sequence: TGTGCCAGCAGTGAAAAAGGAGTCGGGAGCGGGGGAAAGACCCAGTACTTC. Translation: CASSEKGVGSGGKTQYF.

DNA of the CDR3: TGTGCCAGCAGCTTAACCGGACGACTAAATTCACCCCTCCACTTT. Translation: CASSLTGRLNSPLHF. V usage is TRBV7-3 and J usage is TRBJ1-6; D remains ambiguous. The CDR3 spans 15 residues. V lost 0 bases and J 7 bases, leaving 10 bases between the germline ends. Germline V gene sequence: CDR1 SGHTA, CDR2 FQGTGA.

The V call is TRBV7-9, the J call TRBJ2-3, with 7 bases identical to TRBD1. V shed 7 bases and J 0 bases; nucleotides not matched to a gene: 10. The CDR3 runs 16 residues. The germline CDR1 and CDR2 sequences are SEHNR and FQNEAQ (reference sequence). CDR3 protein: CASNRIQGMSTDTQYF. The CDR3 nucleotides are TGTGCCAGCAACCGAATACAGGGGATGAGCACAGATACGCAGTATTTT.

V is TRBV18 and J is TRBJ2-7, with D perhaps TRBD1 (6 bases). CDR1 is KGHSH and CDR2 is LQKENI in the germline V gene. V was trimmed by 6 bases and J by 6 bases, leaving 15 bases between them. The CDR3 consists of 13 residues. CDR3: CASSPDRTGEQYF. The CDR3 DNA follows: TGTGCCAGCTCCCCCGACAGGACCGGCGAGCAGTACTTC.

The chain links TRBV28 to TRBJ2-7; D might be TRBD2 (6 bases). The germline CDR1 and CDR2 sequences are MDHEN and SYDVKM. V lost 7 bases, J lost 7 bases, and 11 bases lay in between. This CDR3 comprises 11 residues. CDR3 in DNA: TGTGCCAGCAAAAAGGGAGGAGAGCAGTACTTC. It codes for CASKKGGEQYF.